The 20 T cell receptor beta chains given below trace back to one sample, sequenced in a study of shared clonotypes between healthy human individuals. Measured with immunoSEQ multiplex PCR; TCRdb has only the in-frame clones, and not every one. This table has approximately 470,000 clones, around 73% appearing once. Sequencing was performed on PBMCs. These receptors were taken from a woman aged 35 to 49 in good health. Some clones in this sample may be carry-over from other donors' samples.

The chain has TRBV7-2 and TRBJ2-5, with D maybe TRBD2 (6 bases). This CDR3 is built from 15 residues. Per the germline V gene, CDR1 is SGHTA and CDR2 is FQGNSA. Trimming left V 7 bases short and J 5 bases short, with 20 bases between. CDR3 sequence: CASTIATEGWETQYF. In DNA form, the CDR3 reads TGTGCCAGCACCATAGCTACGGAGGGATGGGAGACCCAGTACTTC.

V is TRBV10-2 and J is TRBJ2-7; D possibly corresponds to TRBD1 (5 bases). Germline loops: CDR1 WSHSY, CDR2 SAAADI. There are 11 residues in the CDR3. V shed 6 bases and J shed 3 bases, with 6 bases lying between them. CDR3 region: CASRQVYEQYF. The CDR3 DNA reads TGCGCCAGCAGACAGGTCTACGAGCAGTACTTC.

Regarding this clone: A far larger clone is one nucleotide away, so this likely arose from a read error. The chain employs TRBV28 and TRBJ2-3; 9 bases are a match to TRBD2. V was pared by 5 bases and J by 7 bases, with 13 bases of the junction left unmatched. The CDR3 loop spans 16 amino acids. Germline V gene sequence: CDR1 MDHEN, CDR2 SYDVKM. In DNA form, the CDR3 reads TGTGCCAGCAGTACCCCAGCGGGAGGAGCAACAAATACGCAGTATTTT. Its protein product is CASSTPAGGATNTQYF.

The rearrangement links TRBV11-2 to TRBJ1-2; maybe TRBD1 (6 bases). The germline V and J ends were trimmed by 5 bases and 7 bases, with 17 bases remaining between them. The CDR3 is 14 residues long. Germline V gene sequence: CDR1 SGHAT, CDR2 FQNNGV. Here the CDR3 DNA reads TGTGCCAGCAGCCCGAGGGGGGCCCCGAGTGGCTACACCTTC. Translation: CASSPRGAPSGYTF.

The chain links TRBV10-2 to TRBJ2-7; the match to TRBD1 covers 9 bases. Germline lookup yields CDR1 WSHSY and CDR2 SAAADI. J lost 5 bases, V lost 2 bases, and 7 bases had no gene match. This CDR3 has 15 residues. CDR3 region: CASSEPTGGWDEQYF. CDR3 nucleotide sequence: TGCGCCAGCAGTGAGCCAACAGGGGGCTGGGACGAGCAGTACTTC.

The CDR3 nucleotides read TGTGCCAGCAGCTTGGGGGGGGCGAACGAGCAGTACTTC. Translated: CASSLGGANEQYF. The V gene is TRBV5-4, the J gene TRBJ2-7; D is perhaps TRBD1 or TRBD2 (6 bases each). This CDR3 has 13 amino acids. V lost 0 bases and J lost 5, with 9 bases in between. The V gene's germline CDR1 is SGHNT and CDR2 YYREEE (reference sequence).

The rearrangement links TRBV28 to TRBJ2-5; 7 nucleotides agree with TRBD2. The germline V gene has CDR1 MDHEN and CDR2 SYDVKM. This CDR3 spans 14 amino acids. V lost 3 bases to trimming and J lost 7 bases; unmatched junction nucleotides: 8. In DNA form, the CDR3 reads TGTGCCAGCAGTTTCTTGCGCGGGAGAGGGACCCAGTACTTC. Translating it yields CASSFLRGRGTQYF.

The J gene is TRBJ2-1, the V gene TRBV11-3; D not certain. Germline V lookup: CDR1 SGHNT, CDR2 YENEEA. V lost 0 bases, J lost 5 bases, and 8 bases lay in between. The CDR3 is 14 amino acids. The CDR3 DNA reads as TGTGCCAGCAGCTTAGAAGGATACAACAATGAGCAGTTCTTC. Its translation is CASSLEGYNNEQFF.

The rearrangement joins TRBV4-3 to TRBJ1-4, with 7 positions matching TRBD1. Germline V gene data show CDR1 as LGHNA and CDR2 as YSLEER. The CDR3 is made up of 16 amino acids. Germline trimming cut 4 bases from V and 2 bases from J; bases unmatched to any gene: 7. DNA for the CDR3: TGCGCCAGCAGCCCCCGACAGGGAGCGACTAATGAAAAACTGTTTTTT. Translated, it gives CASSPRQGATNEKLFF.

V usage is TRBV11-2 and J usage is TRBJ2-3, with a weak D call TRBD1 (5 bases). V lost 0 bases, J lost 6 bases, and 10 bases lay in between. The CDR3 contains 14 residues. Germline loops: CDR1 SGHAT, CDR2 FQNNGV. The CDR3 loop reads CASSLDWGSDTQYF. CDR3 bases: TGTGCCAGCAGCTTAGATTGGGGCAGCGATACGCAGTATTTT.

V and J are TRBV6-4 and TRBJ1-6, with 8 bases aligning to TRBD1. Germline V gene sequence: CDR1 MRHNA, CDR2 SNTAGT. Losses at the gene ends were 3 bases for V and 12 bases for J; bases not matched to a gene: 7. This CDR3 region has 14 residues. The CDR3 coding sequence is TGTGCCAGCAGTGAAGGGACAGGTATCGGACCCCTCCACTTT. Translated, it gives CASSEGTGIGPLHF.

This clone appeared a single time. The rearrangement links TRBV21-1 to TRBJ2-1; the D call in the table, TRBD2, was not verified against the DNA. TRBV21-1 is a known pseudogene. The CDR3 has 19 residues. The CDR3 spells CASSKRAPGLAGGTCEQFF. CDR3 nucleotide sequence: TGTGCCAGCAGCAAACGGGCCCCGGGACTAGCGGGAGGGACGTGTGAGCAGTTCTTC.

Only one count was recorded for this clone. CDR3 residues: CASSSPGTSEQYF. The CDR3 nucleotides are TGTGCCAGCAGCTCGCCAGGGACAAGCGAGCAGTACTTC. V gene TRBV7-2 combines with J gene TRBJ2-7, with D tentatively TRBD1 (6 bases). The V end was cut by 4 bases, the J end by 6 bases, with 13 bases between. There are 13 residues in the CDR3. Germline values: CDR1 SGHTA, CDR2 FQGNSA.

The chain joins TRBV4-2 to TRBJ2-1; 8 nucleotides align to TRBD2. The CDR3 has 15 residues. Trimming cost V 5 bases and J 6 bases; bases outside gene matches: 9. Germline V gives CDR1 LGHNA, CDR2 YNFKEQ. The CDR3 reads CASSETSGAPNEQFF. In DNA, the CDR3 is TGTGCCAGCAGCGAAACTAGCGGAGCCCCCAATGAGCAGTTCTTC.

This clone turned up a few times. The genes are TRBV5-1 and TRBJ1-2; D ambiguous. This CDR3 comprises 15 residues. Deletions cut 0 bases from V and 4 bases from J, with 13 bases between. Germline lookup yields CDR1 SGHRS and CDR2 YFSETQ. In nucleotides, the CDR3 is TGCGCCAGCAGCTTGGATCTGGGGAGTTTCTATGGCTACACCTTC. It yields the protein CASSLDLGSFYGYTF. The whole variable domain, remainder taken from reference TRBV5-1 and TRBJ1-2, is KAGVTQTPRYLIKTRGQQVTLSCSPISGHRSVSWYQQTPGQGLQFLFEYFSETQRNKGNFPGRFSGRQFSNSRSEMNVSTLELGDSALYLCASSLDLGSFYGYTFGSGTRLTVV.

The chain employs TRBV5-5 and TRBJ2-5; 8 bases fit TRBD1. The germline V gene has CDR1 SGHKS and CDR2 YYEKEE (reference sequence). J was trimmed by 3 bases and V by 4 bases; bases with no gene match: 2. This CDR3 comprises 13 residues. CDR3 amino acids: CASSPDREETQYF. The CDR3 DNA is TGTGCCAGCAGCCCGGACAGGGAAGAGACCCAGTACTTC. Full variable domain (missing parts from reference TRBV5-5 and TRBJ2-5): DAGVTQSPTHLIKTRGQQVTLRCSPISGHKSVSWYQQVLGQGPQFIFQYYEKEERGRGNFPDRFSARQFPNYSSELNVNALLLGDSALYLCASSPDREETQYFGPGTRLLVL.

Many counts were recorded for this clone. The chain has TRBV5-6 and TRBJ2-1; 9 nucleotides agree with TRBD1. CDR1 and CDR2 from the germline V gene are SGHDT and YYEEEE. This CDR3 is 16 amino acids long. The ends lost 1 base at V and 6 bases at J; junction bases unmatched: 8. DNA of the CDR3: TGTGCCAGCAGCTTGACCCCGGGACAGGGCGGCAATGAGCAGTTCTTC. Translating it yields CASSLTPGQGGNEQFF.

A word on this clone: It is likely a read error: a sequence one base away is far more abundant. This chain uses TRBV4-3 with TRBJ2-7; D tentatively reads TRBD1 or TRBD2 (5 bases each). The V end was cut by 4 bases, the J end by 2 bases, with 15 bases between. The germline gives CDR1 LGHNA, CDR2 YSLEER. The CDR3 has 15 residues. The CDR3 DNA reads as TGCGCCAGCAGCCGAATGGGGGACGCTACCTACGAGCAGTACTTC. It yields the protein CASSRMGDATYEQYF.

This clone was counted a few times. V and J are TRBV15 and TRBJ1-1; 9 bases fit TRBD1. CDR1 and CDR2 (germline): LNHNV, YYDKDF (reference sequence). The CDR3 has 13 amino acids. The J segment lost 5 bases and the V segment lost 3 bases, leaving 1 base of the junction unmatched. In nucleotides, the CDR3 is TGTGCCACCAGCAGTGGACAGGGGACTGAAGCTTTCTTT. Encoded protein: CATSSGQGTEAFF.

Here the CDR3 DNA reads TGTGCCAGCAGCAAATTTACCGGGAGGGGACTAGCGGACAATGAGCAGTTCTTC. This translates into CASSKFTGRGLADNEQFF. The genes are TRBV9 and TRBJ2-1; 11 bases are shared with TRBD2. V shed 4 bases, J shed 5 bases, and the junction held 14 bases outside the gene matches. The CDR3 is made up of 18 amino acids. The germline V gene encodes CDR1 SGDLS and CDR2 YYNGEE. The full variable domain, its missing parts supplied by reference TRBV9 and TRBJ2-1, is DSGVTQTPKHLITATGQRVTLRCSPRSGDLSVYWYQQSLDQGLQFLIQYYNGEERAKGNILERFSAQQFPDLHSELNLSSLELGDSALYFCASSKFTGRGLADNEQFFGPGTRLTVL.